A single sample is the source of the 23 T cell receptor beta chains below, sequenced in a study of cytotoxic CD8 clonotypes in ibrutinib-treated CLL (dated by TCRdb to about 2021). The library was produced with the immunoSEQ multiplex PCR assay. Not all clones reach the TCRdb copy of this immuneACCESS table, which keeps in-frame sequences only. Checked studies attribute under half of the gap to unresolved V genes and leave the rest unexplained. Counted in this sample were about 300,000 clones; roughly 71% of them appeared once. The top ten constitute roughly 6% of the sample. Material: PBMCs, obtained after 36 months of ibrutinib treatment. The receptors shown here come from a human donor with chronic lymphocytic leukemia.

V is TRBV27 and J is TRBJ1-4; D not certain. CDR1 MNHEY and CDR2 SMNVEV come from the germline V gene (reference sequence). The CDR3 has 16 amino acids. V lost 4 bases, J lost 6 bases, and 18 bases lay in between. DNA for the CDR3: TGTGCCAGCAGTTCCCAGCCCACATTCACTCATGAAAAACTGTTTTTT. Translated, it gives CASSSQPTFTHEKLFF.

The rearrangement joins TRBV9 to TRBJ2-5; D is uncertain. V lost 0 bases, J lost 3 bases, and 9 bases lay in between. The CDR3 loop spans 14 amino acids. Germline V gene data show CDR1 as SGDLS and CDR2 as YYNGEE. DNA for the CDR3: TGTGCCAGCAGCGTAGAAGCGACAAAAGAGACCCAGTACTTC. Its protein product is CASSVEATKETQYF.

The V call is TRBV7-7, the J call TRBJ1-1; D is unresolved. The CDR3 has 13 amino acids. Germline V gives CDR1 SSHAT, CDR2 FNYEAQ (reference sequence). V dropped 5 bases and J dropped 3 bases, with 10 bases sitting between them. The CDR3 protein is CASSLNPDTEAFF. The CDR3 DNA sequence: TGTGCCAGCAGCCTAAATCCTGACACTGAAGCTTTCTTT.

This clone was detected a few times. The rearrangement links TRBV5-1 to TRBJ1-2, with 10 bases fitting TRBD1. Germline CDR1 SGHRS, CDR2 YFSETQ. V dropped 4 bases and J dropped 1; count of bases not matched to a gene: 10. This CDR3 has 17 amino acids. CDR3 bases: TGCGCCAGCAGCCCTGAGGGATGGACAGGGGGTAACTATGGCTACACCTTC. The encoded protein is CASSPEGWTGGNYGYTF.

This clone has more than one count but fewer than ten. The chain links TRBV29-1 to TRBJ2-3, with D unresolved. Germline CDR1 reads SQVTM; CDR2 reads ANQGSEA. The CDR3 is 12 residues long. Trimming took 6 bases from V and 1 from J, leaving 8 bases between them. Here the CDR3 reads CSVCQGTDTQYF. The CDR3 nucleotides read TGCAGCGTCTGCCAGGGCACAGATACGCAGTATTTT.

The chain uses TRBV25-1 and TRBJ1-2; D possibly corresponds to TRBD1 (5 bases). The germline V gene has CDR1 MGHDK and CDR2 SYGVNS. V was shortened by 1 base and J by 5 bases, with 11 bases between the two germline ends. The CDR3 has 14 residues. The CDR3 protein is CASSEFGALYGYTF. The CDR3 DNA reads as TGTGCCAGCAGTGAATTCGGGGCGCTATATGGCTACACCTTC.

This clone was seen more than once but under ten times. The chain couples TRBV29-1 to TRBJ2-7; D uncertain. Germline-derived CDR1 and CDR2 are SQVTM and ANQGSEA. V lost 1 base and J 3 bases, leaving 10 bases between the germline ends. The CDR3 spans 13 residues. CDR3 loop: CSVEGQTIYEQYF. The CDR3 coding sequence is TGCAGCGTTGAAGGGCAGACCATCTACGAGCAGTACTTC.

J is TRBJ2-7 and V is TRBV25-1; TRBD1 matches 10 bases. Germline V gene sequence: CDR1 MGHDK, CDR2 SYGVNS. J gave up 5 bases and V 9 bases, and 10 bases lay outside the gene matches. The CDR3 covers 14 residues. The CDR3 nucleotides are TGTGCCAGACTGCGGGGACAGGGGACCCACGAGCAGTACTTC. Translation gives CARLRGQGTHEQYF.

This clone came up a few times. This chain connects TRBV13 to TRBJ2-7, with D maybe TRBD2 (6 bases). There are 15 residues in the CDR3. Trimming removed 5 bases from V and 5 bases from J, with 19 bases in between. Germline V CDR1 and CDR2: PRHDT, FYEKMQ (reference sequence). The DNA for the CDR3 is TGTGCCAGCAGCGCCCAGGAGGGTGTATTTGACGAGCAGTACTTC. It encodes CASSAQEGVFDEQYF.

In this sample, this clone turned up once. In DNA form, the CDR3 reads TGCGCCAGCAGCAAGTCCACGACGGGACATCTAGACACCATATATTTT. Its protein product is CASSKSTTGHLDTIYF. The chain links TRBV4-3 to TRBJ1-3, with TRBD1 as a possible D gene (6 bases). The V and J ends lost 5 bases and 8 bases respectively, with 22 bases between them. The germline gives CDR1 LGHNA, CDR2 YSLEER. The CDR3 extends over 16 amino acids.

The CDR3 spells CASTADRPNNSPLHF. CDR3 DNA sequence: TGTGCCAGCACCGCCGACAGGCCTAATAATTCACCCCTCCACTTT. This rearrangement joins TRBV7-2 to TRBJ1-6; tentative D call: TRBD1 (6 bases). V was shortened by 7 bases and J by 5 bases, with 15 bases between the two germline ends. The CDR3 has 15 amino acids. Germline CDR1 and CDR2: SGHTA and FQGNSA.

The chain carries TRBV29-1 and TRBJ1-1; 8 nucleotides line up with TRBD1. CDR3 length: 14 amino acids. The V segment lost 5 bases and the J segment 0 bases; nucleotides outside the gene matches: 5. CDR1 and CDR2 (germline): SQVTM, ANQGSEA. This chain's CDR3 is CSVRQGPLNTEAFF. The CDR3 coding sequence is TGCAGCGTTCGACAGGGGCCCCTGAACACTGAAGCTTTCTTT.

The chain is built from TRBV29-1 and TRBJ1-2; D uncertain. CDR1 and CDR2 (germline): SQVTM, ANQGSEA. This CDR3 has 17 residues. Trimming cost V 6 bases and J 0 bases, with 23 bases left between them. The CDR3 here is CSVANFQAAQPNYGYTF. The CDR3 DNA reads as TGCAGCGTAGCGAACTTCCAAGCCGCGCAACCTAACTATGGCTACACCTTC.

The chain couples TRBV6-1 to TRBJ1-1; D is ambiguous. The CDR3 is 12 amino acids. V dropped 6 bases and J dropped 5 bases, with 10 bases sitting between them. The germline V gene encodes CDR1 MNHNS and CDR2 SASEGT. In nucleotides, the CDR3 is TGTGCCAGCAGATTTTATAGTACTGAAGCTTTCTTT. This translates into CASRFYSTEAFF.

The V and J genes are TRBV27 and TRBJ2-3; D might be TRBD1 (6 bases). Germline CDR1 reads MNHEY; CDR2 reads SMNVEV (reference sequence). This CDR3 has 16 amino acids. V shed 7 bases and J shed 4 bases, with 21 bases lying between them. CDR3 amino acids: CASTPLTGGDSDTQYF. CDR3 nucleotide sequence: TGTGCCAGCACCCCATTGACAGGTGGAGATTCAGATACGCAGTATTTT.

The chain couples TRBV14 to TRBJ2-7; possibly TRBD1 or TRBD2 for D (5 bases each). Looked up from germline, CDR1 is SGHDN and CDR2 is FVKESK. V gave up 4 bases and J gave up 4 bases, with 14 bases separating them. This CDR3 spans 14 amino acids. This CDR3 is CASSLGTGFYEQYF. In DNA, the CDR3 is TGTGCCAGCAGCCTCGGGACGGGATTTTACGAGCAGTACTTC.

The rearrangement joins TRBV19 to TRBJ2-7; the D is unclear. The CDR3 is made up of 14 amino acids. Germline CDR1 LNHDA, CDR2 SQIVND (reference sequence). Trimming pared 5 bases from V and 6 bases from J, leaving 17 bases between. As DNA, the CDR3 is TGTGCCAGTAGTTTTGCCCGCATTTCGAGCGAGCAGTACTTC. Translated: CASSFARISSEQYF.

V and J are TRBV5-1 and TRBJ1-6, with D maybe TRBD1 (6 bases). Per germline, CDR1 SGHRS and CDR2 YFSETQ. This CDR3 spans 16 amino acids. Trimming cost V 0 bases and J 4 bases, with 11 bases left between them. Here the CDR3 reads CASSLAQGPYNSPLHF. CDR3 in DNA: TGCGCCAGCAGCTTGGCCCAGGGGCCATATAATTCACCCCTCCACTTT.

This chain links TRBV4-3 with TRBJ2-7, with D possibly TRBD2 on 6 matching bases. Germline V gives CDR1 LGHNA, CDR2 YSLEER. The CDR3 consists of 15 residues. V gave up 4 bases and J gave up 3 bases, with 16 bases separating them. CDR3 sequence (DNA): TGCGCCAGCAGCCTAGACGCGGGCGGGGTCTACGAGCAGTACTTC. This codes for CASSLDAGGVYEQYF.

This clone was seen only once. V usage is TRBV7-2 and J usage is TRBJ2-7; D is unclear. CDR3 length: 14 amino acids. Between the trimmed V and J ends, which lost 3 bases and 5 bases, there was a span of 14 bases. Germline assignment: CDR1 SGHTA and CDR2 FQGNSA. The CDR3 coding sequence is TGTGCCAGCAGCTTCTGGACCCGTGCGAACGAGCAGTACTTC. Translation gives CASSFWTRANEQYF. Variable domain in full (rest from reference TRBV7-2 and TRBJ2-7): GAGVSQSPSNKVTEKGKDVELRCDPISGHTALYWYRQSLGQGLEFLIYFQGNSAPDKSGLPSDRFSAERTGGSVSTLTIQRTQQEDSAVYLCASSFWTRANEQYFGPGTRLTVT.

The chain carries TRBV29-1 and TRBJ1-1; tentative D call: TRBD1 (6 bases). Trimming removed 5 bases from V and 5 bases from J, with 21 bases in between. CDR3 length: 15 residues. Per germline, CDR1 SQVTM and CDR2 ANQGSEA. In DNA form, the CDR3 reads TGCAGCGTTCTTCGTTCGGGACAAAGGGGAACTGAAGCTTTCTTT. Encoded protein: CSVLRSGQRGTEAFF.

This clone was detected once. This chain joins TRBV28 and TRBJ2-7; no clear D. Trimming took off 2 bases at V and 6 bases at J, with 17 bases between the two ends. The CDR3 loop spans 15 amino acids. The germline CDR1 and CDR2 sequences are MDHEN and SYDVKM. The CDR3 protein is CASSLRAPPRGEQYF. CDR3 bases: TGTGCCAGCAGTTTACGGGCCCCACCCCGAGGCGAGCAGTACTTC. Together with reference TRBV28 and TRBJ2-7, the CDR3 gives the full variable domain: DVKVTQSSRYLVKRTGEKVFLECVQDMDHENMFWYRQDPGLGLRLIYFSYDVKMKEKGDIPEGYSVSREKKERFSLILESASTNQTSMYLCASSLRAPPRGEQYFGPGTRLTVT.

The chain uses TRBV6-5 and TRBJ1-6; D gene ambiguous. The germline V gene has CDR1 MNHEY and CDR2 SVGAGI. The CDR3 sequence is 12 residues long. Trimming stripped 4 bases from V and 7 bases from J, with 5 bases between. The CDR3 loop is CASSFLNSPLHF. CDR3 sequence (DNA): TGTGCCAGCAGTTTTCTAAATTCACCCCTCCACTTT.